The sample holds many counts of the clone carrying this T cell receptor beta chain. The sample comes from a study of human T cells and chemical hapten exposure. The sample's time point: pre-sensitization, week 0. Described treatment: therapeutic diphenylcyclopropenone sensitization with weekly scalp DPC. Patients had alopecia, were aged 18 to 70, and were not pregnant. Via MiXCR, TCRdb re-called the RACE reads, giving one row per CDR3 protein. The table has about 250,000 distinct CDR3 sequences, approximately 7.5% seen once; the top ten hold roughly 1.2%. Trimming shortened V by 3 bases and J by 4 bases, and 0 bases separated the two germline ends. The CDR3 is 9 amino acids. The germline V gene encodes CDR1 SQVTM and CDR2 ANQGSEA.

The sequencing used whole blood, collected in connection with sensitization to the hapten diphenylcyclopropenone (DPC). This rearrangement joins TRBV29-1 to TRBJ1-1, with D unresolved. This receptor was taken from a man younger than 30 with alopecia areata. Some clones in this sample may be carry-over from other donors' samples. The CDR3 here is CSVDTEAFF. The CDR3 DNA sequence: TGCAGCGTTGACACTGAAGCTTTCTTT.